A selection of T cell receptor beta chains follows, all from one sample in a study of cytomegalovirus exposure and HLA in healthy donors. TCRdb keeps only in-frame clones here, not all; method: immunoSEQ multiplex PCR. The sample holds roughly 230,000 clones, 78% seen once. Sequencing used PBMCs. The origin of the receptors is a boy between 10 and 17 years old in good health and CMV-seronegative. Each CDR3 is given with its conserved first and last residue. D genes are given only for firm matches. Not every row has a clone size; where given, it reads once, few, many or a size class.

cdr3_length	d_call	j_call	clone_size	v_call	cdr3_aa	cdr3_nt
17	TRBD2	TRBJ2-7	.	TRBV2	CASSQGLAGDPSYEQYF	TGTGCCAGCAGCCAGGGACTAGCGGGGGACCCTTCCTACGAGCAGTACTTC
16	TRBD2	TRBJ2-3	many	TRBV6-4	CASSDSTSGGADTQYF	TGTGCCAGCAGTGACTCGACTAGCGGGGGGGCAGATACGCAGTATTTT
16	TRBD1	TRBJ1-2	few	TRBV15	CATSSEPGQVLYGYTF	TGTGCCACCAGCAGTGAGCCGGGACAGGTTCTCTATGGCTACACCTTC
16	TRBD2	TRBJ2-1	.	TRBV5-1	CASRREGTSGYNEQFF	TGCGCCAGCAGACGAGAAGGGACTAGCGGATACAATGAGCAGTTCTTC
14	.	TRBJ1-2	.	TRBV6-5	CASSYSSGVNGYTF	TGTGCCAGCAGTTACTCGTCAGGGGTGAATGGCTACACCTTC
19	TRBD1	TRBJ1-5	.	TRBV5-8	CASSLSISDLDRRNQPQHF	TGTGCCAGCAGCTTGAGCATCTCGGACCTGGACAGGCGCAATCAGCCCCAGCATTTT
16	.	TRBJ1-1	.	TRBV28	CASSLTVRGGTPEAFF	TGTGCCAGCAGTTTAACGGTGCGGGGGGGGACTCCTGAAGCTTTCTTT
17	TRBD2	TRBJ2-1	.	TRBV12-5	CASGRSGGLSSYNEQFF	TGTGCTAGTGGCCGCAGCGGGGGCCTAAGCTCCTACAATGAGCAGTTCTTC
14	.	TRBJ1-2	.	TRBV19	CASSMKPPLEGYTF	TGTGCCAGTAGTATGAAGCCACCTCTGGAGGGCTACACCTTC
17	.	TRBJ1-4	.	TRBV2	CASSEDFLWNSYEKLFF	TGTGCCAGCAGTGAAGATTTTTTATGGAACAGCTATGAAAAACTGTTTTTT
16	TRBD2	TRBJ2-3	.	TRBV10-2	CASSELAGGRTDTQYF	TGCGCCAGCAGTGAATTGGCGGGGGGGAGGACAGATACGCAGTATTTT
15	.	TRBJ1-1	.	TRBV7-9	CASSLRGTGNTEAFF	TGTGCCAGCAGCCTCAGGGGCACTGGGAACACTGAAGCTTTCTTT
15	.	TRBJ2-5	.	TRBV9	CASSVGAARVETQYF	TGTGCCAGCAGCGTAGGCGCGGCTCGGGTAGAGACCCAGTACTTC
14	.	TRBJ1-1	.	TRBV10-3	CAISESGPGLEAFF	TGTGCCATCAGTGAGTCGGGTCCAGGGTTGGAGGCTTTCTTT
11	.	TRBJ2-3	.	TRBV20-1	CSARSTDTQYF	TGCAGTGCCCGTAGCACAGATACGCAGTATTTT
14	TRBD1	TRBJ2-3	few	TRBV5-6	CASRGQGSTDTQYF	TGTGCCAGCAGGGGACAGGGAAGCACAGATACGCAGTATTTT
16	TRBD1	TRBJ1-2	few	TRBV2	CASFSPWDRGMYGYTF	TGTGCCAGCTTTTCCCCTTGGGACAGGGGAATGTATGGCTACACCTTC
14	TRBD1	TRBJ2-7	.	TRBV5-6	CASSRWDREAEQYF	TGTGCCAGCAGCCGTTGGGACAGAGAGGCCGAGCAGTACTTC
15	TRBD1	TRBJ2-7	once	TRBV7-6	CASSSGGFRSYEQYF	TGTGCCAGCAGCTCAGGGGGATTCCGGTCCTACGAGCAGTACTTC
16	TRBD1	TRBJ2-7	once	TRBV7-2	CASSLAQGGASYEQYF	TGTGCCAGCAGCTTAGCGCAAGGGGGCGCTTCCTACGAGCAGTACTTC
14	TRBD1	TRBJ2-7	once	TRBV27	CASSRQGVTYEQYF	TGTGCCAGCAGTCGACAGGGTGTCACCTACGAGCAGTACTTC
16	.	TRBJ1-1	.	TRBV28	CASSSWAAGGDTEAFF	TGTGCCAGCAGTTCTTGGGCCGCCGGAGGGGACACTGAAGCTTTCTTT
14	TRBD1	TRBJ1-3	.	TRBV9	CASSPGQGLDTIYF	TGTGCCAGCAGCCCCGGACAGGGACTGGACACCATATATTTT
12	.	TRBJ1-5	.	TRBV2	CASSVSNQPQHF	TGTGCCAGCAGCGTGAGCAATCAGCCCCAGCATTTT
17	.	TRBJ1-4	.	TRBV5-1	CASRVTARRTTNEKLFF	TGCGCCAGCAGGGTTACAGCAAGACGGACAACTAATGAAAAACTGTTTTTT
14	TRBD1	TRBJ2-3	.	TRBV28	CASTGARSTDTQYF	TGTGCCAGTACAGGGGCACGGAGCACAGATACGCAGTATTTT
15	.	TRBJ1-3	.	TRBV30	CAWSIERNSGNTIYF	TGTGCCTGGAGTATCGAGCGCAACTCTGGAAACACCATATATTTT
14	.	TRBJ2-3	.	TRBV11-3	CASSFDSLTDTQYF	TGTGCCAGCAGCTTCGACAGCCTCACAGATACGCAGTATTTT
14	.	TRBJ2-5	.	TRBV19	CASREQGMLETQYF	TGTGCCAGTAGGGAACAGGGAATGTTGGAGACCCAGTACTTC
18	TRBD1	TRBJ1-3	.	TRBV4-2	CASSLSTGALNSGNTIYF	TGTGCCAGCAGCCTAAGTACAGGGGCGTTAAACTCTGGAAACACCATATATTTT
17	.	TRBJ1-6	.	TRBV18	CASSPREASSYNSPLHF	TGTGCCAGCTCACCACGCGAGGCGAGCTCCTATAATTCACCCCTCCACTTT
15	.	TRBJ1-3	.	TRBV9	CASSVGVNSGNTIYF	TGTGCCAGCAGTGTCGGGGTTAACTCTGGAAACACCATATATTTT
14	TRBD1	TRBJ1-1	.	TRBV6-1	CASRPPGQPREAFF	TGTGCCAGCAGGCCGCCGGGACAGCCGCGTGAAGCTTTCTTT
17	TRBD2	TRBJ2-3	.	TRBV7-6	CASSLSIGGGLTDTQYF	TGTGCCAGCAGCTTAAGCATTGGGGGAGGGCTCACAGATACGCAGTATTTT
15	TRBD1	TRBJ2-1	.	TRBV9	CASSPTGQGWDEQFF	TGTGCCAGCAGCCCTACGGGACAGGGTTGGGATGAGCAGTTCTTC